The clone carrying this TCR beta chain has at least ten counts. Its antigen is as yet unknown. This specimen comes from a study of T-cell reconstitution after alpha-beta-depleted transplantation in children. Study conclusions and caveats: Where alpha-beta T cells came from about two months after transplant was reportedly several hundred expanded graft clones.

Unique molecular identifiers were incorporated into the prepared TCRbeta library. TCRdb called the PCR reads again in MiXCR, with one record for every CDR3 protein. The sample holds approximately 650,000 distinct CDR3 sequences, about an eighth seen once. Germline V gives CDR1 SGHRS, CDR2 YFSETQ. The length of the CDR3 is 17 residues. The V segment lost 0 bases and the J segment 0 bases; nucleotides outside the gene matches: 3. Sample: PBMCs, taken before TCRalphabeta/CD19-depleted stem cell transplant. This sequence originates from a girl aged 2-15 years with congenital amegakaryocytic thrombocytopenia, due to receive a stem cell transplant. The chain has TRBV5-1 and TRBJ2-3; 11 bases fit TRBD2. CDR3: CASSLGTSGLSTDTQYF. The CDR3 DNA is TGCGCCAGCAGCTTGGGGACTAGCGGGCTCAGCACAGATACGCAGTATTTT.